One and the same sample provided the 14 T cell receptor beta chains below, sequenced in a study of blood T cells in healthy people across ages (dated by TCRdb to the mid-2010s). Receptors were amplified or captured by 5' RACE. The data were produced on an Illumina HiSeq 2500. The second PCR ran for roughly 7 to 12 cycles and used a J-beta primer mix along with a sample-barcoded 5' primer. TCRdb trimmed public reads at Q25 via fastp, called clones via MiXCR and kept in-frame beta chains. One record per CDR3 amino acid sequence lists the most common genes and DNA. The sample has 2 million or so distinct CDR3 sequences on record, approximately 50% of them singletons. The top ten constitute roughly 2.1% of the sample. The sequencing sample was made of blood. The receptors here all came from a woman aged 40 to 49 in good health.

The chain uses TRBV4-2 and TRBJ2-1; possible D gene TRBD2, 6 bases. CDR3 length: 15 amino acids. V dropped 2 bases and J dropped 10 bases, with 18 bases sitting between them. Germline V gene data show CDR1 as LGHNA and CDR2 as YNFKEQ. CDR3 amino acids: CASSQMTSPPREQFF. CDR3 DNA sequence: TGTGCCAGCAGCCAAATGACTAGTCCCCCGCGCGAGCAGTTCTTC.

The rearrangement uses TRBV6-2 or TRBV6-3 and TRBJ1-1; tentative D call: TRBD1 (6 bases). The CDR3 spans 15 residues. CDR1 and CDR2 from the germline V gene are MNHEY and SVGEGT. The ends were cut back, 7 bases at V and 5 bases at J, with 20 bases in the middle. This CDR3 reads CASTTLGGANTEAFF. The CDR3 DNA reads as TGTGCCAGCACAACCCTGGGGGGCGCGAATACTGAAGCTTTCTTT.

The V and J genes are TRBV28 and TRBJ2-7, with D tentatively TRBD1 (5 bases). V gave up 5 bases and J gave up 0 bases, with 11 bases separating them. Germline V gene sequence: CDR1 MDHEN, CDR2 SYDVKM. The CDR3 consists of 14 residues. This CDR3 is CASSAQVFSYEQYF. The CDR3 DNA follows: TGTGCCAGCAGTGCACAGGTCTTCTCCTACGAGCAGTACTTC.

The rearrangement links TRBV15 to TRBJ2-3; TRBD2 matches 9 bases. Germline assignment: CDR1 LNHNV and CDR2 YYDKDF (reference sequence). The V segment lost 3 bases and the J segment 3 bases; nucleotides outside the gene matches: 7. The CDR3 runs 16 residues. The CDR3 coding sequence is TGTGCCACCAGCAGTTTACTAGCGGGCCTTACAGATACGCAGTATTTT. Amino acids: CATSSLLAGLTDTQYF.

The chain has TRBV20-1 and TRBJ1-2; TRBD1 is a possible D gene (6 bases). The CDR3 length is 14 residues. Germline V lookup: CDR1 DFQATT, CDR2 SNEGSKA (reference sequence). CDR3 DNA sequence: TGCAGCGCTGGCGAACAGGGCTCCCTTTCCGGCTACACCTTC. It codes for CSAGEQGSLSGYTF.

The gene calls are TRBV10-3 and TRBJ2-5; no definite D call. The germline V gene has CDR1 ENHRY and CDR2 SYGVKD. The CDR3 covers 13 residues. V dropped 7 bases and J dropped 2 bases, with 11 bases sitting between them. The CDR3 nucleotides are TGTGCCATCAACGACCAGTCTCAAGAGACCCAGTACTTC. Its protein product is CAINDQSQETQYF.

This clonotype has just a few counts. The rearrangement uses TRBV24-1 and TRBJ2-7; perhaps D is TRBD1 or TRBD2 (5 bases each). The ends were cut back, 5 bases at V and 9 bases at J, with 16 bases in the middle. Germline V CDR1 and CDR2: KGHDR, SFDVKD. The CDR3 extends over 13 amino acids. CDR3 bases: TGTGCCACCAGTGCCGGACGGGGACGATGGCAGTACTTC. Translation: CATSAGRGRWQYF.

A word on this clonotype: The junction shows a germline mismatch at one end, possibly a read error. This rearrangement joins TRBV2 to TRBJ1-5; the match to TRBD1 covers 9 bases. The V gene's germline CDR1 is SNHLY and CDR2 FYNNEI. The CDR3 length is 15 residues. This CDR3 reads CASSERTGGNQPQHF. CDR3 coding DNA: TGCGCCAGCAGTGAACGGACAGGGGGCAATCAGCCCCAGCATTTT.

The chain combines TRBV12-3 or TRBV12-4 with TRBJ2-5; 7 bases are a match to TRBD2. J lost 2 bases, V lost 6 bases, and 12 bases had no gene match. This CDR3 has 16 amino acids. CDR3 DNA sequence: TGTGCCAGCAGCCGTTGGACTAGTCCAAGTCAAGAGACCCAGTACTTC. Translating it yields CASSRWTSPSQETQYF.

The chain couples TRBV10-3 to TRBJ2-1; TRBD2 agrees at 10 bases. V trimming: 3 bases; J trimming: 8 bases; junction bases outside the gene matches: 7. Germline CDR1 and CDR2: ENHRY and SYGVKD. CDR3 size: 15 residues. In nucleotides, the CDR3 is TGTGCCATCAGTGATGTTAGCGGGGGGCACGATGAGCAGTTCTTC. It translates to CAISDVSGGHDEQFF.

The genes are TRBV21-1 and TRBJ2-7; TRBD1, the table's D call, was not compared with the DNA. The DNA matches TRBJ2-4 better at its end, which makes the J call doubtful. TRBV21-1 is marked as a pseudogene. The CDR3 spans 18 residues. The CDR3 nucleotides read TGTGCCAGCAGCAACGCTCCGGGGGGAAGGAAAGGCAAAAACATTCAGTACTTC. Amino acids: CASSNAPGGRKGKNIQYF.

The rearrangement links TRBV28 to TRBJ2-1; 11 positions match TRBD1. The DNA matches TRBJ2-7 better at its end, which makes the J call doubtful. This CDR3 has 16 residues. Germline CDR1 and CDR2: MDHEN and SYDVKM. CDR3 residues: CASRPGGTGGYNEQYF. The CDR3 DNA reads TGTGCCAGCAGACCTGGTGGGACAGGGGGGTACAATGAGCAGTACTTC.

The CDR3: CASSRLADSGYEQYF. CDR3 coding DNA: TGTGCCAGCAGTCGCTTAGCGGATTCCGGTTACGAGCAGTACTTC. This chain joins TRBV2 and TRBJ2-7, with D possibly TRBD2 on 6 matching bases. Trimming pared 5 bases from V and 4 bases from J, leaving 18 bases between. CDR1 is SNHLY, CDR2 FYNNEI, per germline. This CDR3 has 15 amino acids.

The V gene is TRBV7-9, the J gene TRBJ2-4; TRBD2 aligns across 7 bases. CDR1 is SEHNR and CDR2 is FQNEAQ in the germline V gene (reference sequence). CDR3 length equals 14 residues. J gave up 10 bases and V 3 bases, and 9 bases lay outside the gene matches. The CDR3 DNA reads as TGTGCCAGCAGCTTGGGGGAGGGAGGATCGATTCAGTACTTC. Translated: CASSLGEGGSIQYF.